These 19 T cell receptor beta chains were sequenced from one sample in a study of blood T cell repertoires in COVID-19. Repertoires were generated with immunoSEQ multiplex PCR, while TCRdb's copy carries only in-frame clones and drops some. The sample lists roughly 80,000 clones, roughly nine tenths occurring once. The sequenced sample consisted of peripheral blood. All receptors come from a human donor in a cohort sampled during active COVID-19.

The rearrangement links TRBV19 to TRBJ2-2; possibly TRBD1 for D (5 bases). Germline loops: CDR1 LNHDA, CDR2 SQIVND (reference sequence). This CDR3 is 14 amino acids long. The ends were cut back, 3 bases at V and 12 bases at J, with 17 bases in the middle. As DNA, the CDR3 is TGTGCCAGTAGTATCCCAGGGTCGGACGGCAAGCTGTTTTTT. Amino acid sequence: CASSIPGSDGKLFF. The full variable domain, completed using reference TRBV19 and TRBJ2-2, is DGGITQSPKYLFRKEGQNVTLSCEQNLNHDAMYWYRQDPGQGLRLIYYSQIVNDFQKGDIAEGYSVSREKKESFPLTVTSAQKNPTAFYLCASSIPGSDGKLFFGEGSRLTVL.

The rearrangement joins TRBV7-8 to TRBJ2-3; tentative D call: TRBD1 (6 bases). The germline V gene encodes CDR1 SGHVS and CDR2 FQNEAQ. The CDR3 is 17 amino acids. V lost 5 bases and J 1 base, leaving 19 bases between the germline ends. CDR3 DNA sequence: TGTGCCAGCAGCGCGGACAGCTTGGGTTCAGGCACAGATACGCAGTATTTT. It specifies CASSADSLGSGTDTQYF.

The chain carries TRBV9 and TRBJ2-2, with 9 bases fitting TRBD2. The trim removed 6 bases at V and 6 bases at J, leaving 9 bases unmatched. The CDR3 has 15 residues. Germline lookup yields CDR1 SGDLS and CDR2 YYNGEE. CDR3 in amino acids: CASTGGGGAPGELFF. The CDR3 nucleotides are TGTGCCAGCACCGGCGGCGGGGGGGCCCCCGGGGAGCTGTTTTTT.

In nucleotides, the CDR3 is TGTGCCAGCAGCCCCGGGACTAGCGGGACCTACCTTGAGCAGTACTTC. The encoded protein is CASSPGTSGTYLEQYF. The chain employs TRBV7-7 and TRBJ2-7, with 13 bases identical to TRBD2. This CDR3 contains 16 residues. Germline CDR1 and CDR2: SSHAT and FNYEAQ (reference sequence). Unmatched junction bases numbered 11, after V lost 5 bases and J lost 7 bases.

The rearrangement uses TRBV29-1 and TRBJ1-2, with D unclear. V shed 3 bases and J shed 4 bases, with 6 bases lying between them. The CDR3 has 11 residues. Germline assignment: CDR1 SQVTM and CDR2 ANQGSEA. The CDR3 loop reads CSVDPSYGYTF. CDR3 bases: TGCAGCGTTGATCCCAGCTATGGCTACACCTTC.

The table lists this clone with a few counts. This chain connects TRBV5-1 to TRBJ1-6; D ambiguous. Germline values: CDR1 SGHRS, CDR2 YFSETQ. This CDR3 spans 16 amino acids. V was trimmed by 4 bases and J by 9 bases, leaving 20 bases between them. In DNA, the CDR3 is TGCGCCAGCAGCCAAAACGCCCAGGCCGGAGGTTCACCCCTCCACTTT. This encodes CASSQNAQAGGSPLHF. Looking up the rest from reference TRBV5-1 and TRBJ1-6 gives the full variable domain: KAGVTQTPRYLIKTRGQQVTLSCSPISGHRSVSWYQQTPGQGLQFLFEYFSETQRNKGNFPGRFSGRQFSNSRSEMNVSTLELGDSALYLCASSQNAQAGGSPLHFGNGTRLTVT.

This chain uses TRBV7-6 with TRBJ1-3; 9 nucleotides line up with TRBD1. Trimming removed 5 bases from V and 4 bases from J; junction bases left unmatched: 6. This CDR3 spans 15 amino acids. Germline V lookup: CDR1 SGHVS, CDR2 FNYEAQ. The CDR3 loop reads CASSPGQGYGNTIYF. The CDR3 coding sequence is TGTGCCAGCAGCCCGGGACAGGGATACGGAAACACCATATATTTT.

The J gene is TRBJ2-7, the V gene TRBV5-4, with TRBD1 as a possible D gene (5 bases). Trimming removed 2 bases from V and 2 bases from J, with 11 bases in between. From germline, CDR1 is SGHNT and CDR2 YYREEE (reference sequence). The CDR3 runs to 14 residues. The CDR3 DNA is TGTGCCAGCAGCTTACAACAGGAGCCCTACGAGCAGTACTTC. Protein sequence: CASSLQQEPYEQYF.

The rearrangement uses TRBV27 and TRBJ2-3; TRBD2 aligns across 7 bases. V dropped 3 bases and J dropped 1; count of bases not matched to a gene: 10. CDR3 length: 17 residues. Germline V gene sequence: CDR1 MNHEY, CDR2 SMNVEV (reference sequence). The CDR3 loop reads CASSFTRQRGRTDTQYF. The DNA for the CDR3 is TGTGCCAGCAGTTTCACGAGACAGCGGGGTCGCACAGATACGCAGTATTTT.

The rearrangement links TRBV3-1 (or the pseudogene TRBV3-2) to TRBJ2-1; 10 nucleotides agree with TRBD2. In germline, CDR1 is LGHDT, CDR2 YNNKEL (reference sequence). J gave up 9 bases and V 6 bases, and 5 bases lay outside the gene matches. The CDR3 is made up of 13 amino acids. The CDR3: CASRTSGLGEQFF. The CDR3 nucleotides are TGTGCCAGCAGGACTAGCGGGCTCGGTGAGCAGTTCTTC.

The CDR3 DNA sequence: TGCGCCAGCAGCTTGGGAACAGGGGGCGGTAGGCTACTAGCCAAAAACATTCAGTACTTC. Protein product: CASSLGTGGGRLLAKNIQYF. The chain has TRBV5-1 and TRBJ2-4; TRBD1 aligns across 9 bases. J gave up 0 bases and V 0 bases, and 13 bases lay outside the gene matches. CDR1 is SGHRS, CDR2 YFSETQ, per germline. The CDR3 totals 20 residues.

This clone was picked up one time. The chain combines TRBV7-9 with TRBJ1-3; the match to TRBD1 covers 8 bases. Germline CDR1 and CDR2: SEHNR and FQNEAQ (reference sequence). CDR3 length: 16 amino acids. The J segment lost 0 bases and the V segment lost 5 bases, leaving 6 bases of the junction unmatched. DNA of the CDR3: TGTGCCAGCAGCACCGGACAGGGCCGCTCTGGAAACACCATATATTTT. This translates into CASSTGQGRSGNTIYF.

This chain uses TRBV28 with TRBJ1-2; 12 bases line up with TRBD1. CDR1 and CDR2 (germline): MDHEN, SYDVKM. V was pared by 5 bases and J by 3 bases, with 10 bases of the junction left unmatched. CDR3 length: 17 amino acids. The CDR3, as DNA: TGTGCCAGCAGTCATAGGGACAGGGGGCTGGCGGACTATGGCTACACCTTC. Protein: CASSHRDRGLADYGYTF.

This rearrangement joins TRBV5-4 to TRBJ1-2, with a possible D match to TRBD1 (5 bases). From germline, CDR1 is SGHNT and CDR2 YYREEE (reference sequence). The CDR3 totals 14 residues. Deletions cut 0 bases from V and 4 bases from J, with 10 bases between. The CDR3 DNA sequence: TGTGCCAGCAGCTTGGCCGGGGGTTCCTATGGCTACACCTTC. It codes for CASSLAGGSYGYTF.

V gene TRBV6-1 combines with J gene TRBJ1-1, with D possibly TRBD1 on 6 matching bases. This CDR3 region has 16 residues. The V end was cut by 2 bases, the J end by 1 base, with 14 bases between. CDR1 is MNHNS, CDR2 SASEGT, per germline. The CDR3 is CASSETPTGGNTEAFF. Written as DNA, the CDR3 is TGTGCCAGCAGTGAAACCCCGACAGGAGGGAACACTGAAGCTTTCTTT.

The chain couples TRBV4-2 to TRBJ1-1; D is uncertain. Germline assignment: CDR1 LGHNA and CDR2 YNFKEQ. Trimming removed 0 bases at V and 5 bases at J, with 19 bases between. The CDR3 totals 17 residues. In nucleotides, the CDR3 is TGTGCCAGCAGCCAAGATAGCGGCTCCCGGGTGGGTACTGAAGCTTTCTTT. Encoded protein: CASSQDSGSRVGTEAFF.

This chain links TRBV27 with TRBJ2-3, with D hard to call. Germline V gene lookup returns CDR1 MNHEY and CDR2 SMNVEV (reference sequence). The CDR3 has 17 amino acids. V gave up 0 bases and J gave up 1 base, with 14 bases separating them. The CDR3 reads CASSLSLRRQGTDTQYF. The CDR3 DNA follows: TGTGCCAGCAGTTTATCTCTCCGTCGCCAGGGCACAGATACGCAGTATTTT.

The chain recombines TRBV27 with TRBJ1-1; unclear D gene. Trimming removed 7 bases at V and 7 bases at J, with 22 bases between. Germline V CDR1 and CDR2: MNHEY, SMNVEV (reference sequence). The CDR3 is 15 residues long. The CDR3 sequence: CASTPVPRESNEAFF. CDR3 in DNA: TGTGCCAGCACCCCCGTCCCTAGGGAGTCAAATGAAGCTTTCTTT.

V and J are TRBV3-1 (or the pseudogene TRBV3-2) and TRBJ2-5, with 13 positions matching TRBD2. V shed 6 bases and J 0 bases; nucleotides not matched to a gene: 10. Germline V gene lookup returns CDR1 LGHDT and CDR2 YNNKEL (reference sequence). The length of the CDR3 is 18 residues. The CDR3 DNA reads as TGTGCCAGCAGTCGAGGACTAGCGGGGGCCTCGTACCAAGAGACCCAGTACTTC. Its translation is CASSRGLAGASYQETQYF.